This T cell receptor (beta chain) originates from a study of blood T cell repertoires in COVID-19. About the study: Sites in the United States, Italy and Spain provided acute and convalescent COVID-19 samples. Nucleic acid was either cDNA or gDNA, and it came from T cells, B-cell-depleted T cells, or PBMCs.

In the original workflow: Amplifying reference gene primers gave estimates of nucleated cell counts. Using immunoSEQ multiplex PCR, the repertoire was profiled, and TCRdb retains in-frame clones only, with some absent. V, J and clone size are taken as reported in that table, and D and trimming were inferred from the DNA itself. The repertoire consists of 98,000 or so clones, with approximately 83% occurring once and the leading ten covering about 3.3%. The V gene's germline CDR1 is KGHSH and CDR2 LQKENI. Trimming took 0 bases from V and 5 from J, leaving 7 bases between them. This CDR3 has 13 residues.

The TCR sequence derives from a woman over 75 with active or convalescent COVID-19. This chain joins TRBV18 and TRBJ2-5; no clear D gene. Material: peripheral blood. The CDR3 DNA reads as TGTGCCAGCTCACCACCGACGAGGGAGACCCAGTACTTC. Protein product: CASSPPTRETQYF.